Presented here are 2 T cell receptor beta chains from one specimen sequenced in a study of cytomegalovirus exposure and HLA in healthy donors. Vbeta (60) and Jbeta (13) primers were used in the PCR. Method: immunoSEQ multiplex PCR; TCRdb's copy keeps in-frame clones and lacks some. Of more than 200,000 clones in the sample, more than 75% were seen once. Sequencing used PBMCs. These receptors originate from a man between 40 and 49 years old in good health and CMV-seropositive.

The chain links TRBV9 to TRBJ1-1; D may be TRBD1 (5 bases). The germline V gene encodes CDR1 SGDLS and CDR2 YYNGEE. The CDR3 consists of 15 residues. The ends were cut back, 4 bases at V and 5 bases at J, with 18 bases in the middle. CDR3 region: CASSTLGGGETEAFF. Here the CDR3 DNA reads TGTGCCAGCAGCACCCTGGGAGGAGGGGAAACTGAAGCTTTCTTT.

The V gene is TRBV5-1, the J gene TRBJ1-4; the D gene is possibly TRBD1 (6 bases). V lost 7 bases, J lost 0 bases, and 13 bases lay in between. Germline CDR1 reads SGHRS; CDR2 reads YFSETQ. The CDR3 extends over 15 amino acids. CDR3 DNA sequence: TGCGCCAGCCGGGACACGGGTGCAACTAATGAAAAACTGTTTTTT. Amino acids: CASRDTGATNEKLFF.